The 14 T cell receptor beta chains given below trace back to one sample, sequenced in a study of shared clonotypes between healthy human individuals. Produced via immunoSEQ multiplex PCR; TCRdb's table is partial and in-frame only. The sample gives about 980,000 clones, approximately 76% of which show up once; roughly 1.5% is in the top ten. The sequenced material came from memory CD4+ T cells sorted from blood. Subset denoted: CD45RA-negative fraction. The receptors originated from a man aged 18 to 35 in good health.

This sequence joins TRBV19 and TRBJ1-1; D not resolved. Germline assignment: CDR1 LNHDA and CDR2 SQIVND (reference sequence). The CDR3 consists of 16 residues. With 3 bases removed from V and 6 bases from J, the gap between germline ends came to 20 bases. The CDR3: CASSISGRTILSEAFF. CDR3 DNA sequence: TGTGCCAGTAGTATCAGCGGAAGGACCATCTTATCTGAAGCTTTCTTT.

This chain uses TRBV9 with TRBJ2-3, with D tentatively TRBD2 (6 bases). The CDR3 has 14 amino acids. V was clipped by 6 bases and J by 2 bases, with 13 bases between them. Per the germline V gene, CDR1 is SGDLS and CDR2 is YYNGEE. In nucleotides, the CDR3 is TGTGCCAGCAAGGCGGGACCCCACACAGATACGCAGTATTTT. It encodes CASKAGPHTDTQYF.

This clone was seen a handful of times. Within the sample, other DNA sequences also encode this same CDR3. The rearrangement links TRBV28 to TRBJ2-3; TRBD2 matches at 10 bases. The CDR3 runs 14 residues. Germline CDR1 reads MDHEN; CDR2 reads SYDVKM. The ends lost 6 bases at V and 2 bases at J; junction bases unmatched: 2. The CDR3 nucleotides read TGTGCCAGCAGAAGCGGGGGGGCCACAGATACGCAGTATTTT. Its translation is CASRSGGATDTQYF.

This chain joins TRBV4-3 and TRBJ1-4; D not resolved. The V end lost 0 bases, the J end lost 4 bases, and 6 bases lay between the germline ends. Germline loops: CDR1 LGHNA, CDR2 YSLEER. This CDR3 comprises 14 residues. CDR3 sequence reads: CASSQEPRNEKLFF. The DNA for the CDR3 is TGCGCCAGCAGCCAAGAACCGCGTAATGAAAAACTGTTTTTT.

The chain uses TRBV11-2 and TRBJ2-4, with TRBD1 matching 8 bases. Unmatched junction bases numbered 14, after V lost 1 base and J lost 9 bases. Germline V gene data show CDR1 as SGHAT and CDR2 as FQNNGV. CDR3 size: 17 residues. In DNA, the CDR3 is TGTGCCAGCAGCTTAGTCAACAGGGGGGCGCTCGGGCCCATTCAGTACTTC. This codes for CASSLVNRGALGPIQYF.

The chain carries TRBV11-2 and TRBJ2-1; 8 bases map to TRBD2. CDR1 and CDR2 (germline): SGHAT, FQNNGV. The length of the CDR3 is 17 residues. V lost 5 bases to trimming and J lost 4 bases; unmatched junction nucleotides: 13. The CDR3 bases are TGTGCCAGCAGCCGGGGGTGGGCTAGCGGGTCTTACAATGAGCAGTTCTTC. Protein: CASSRGWASGSYNEQFF.

This clone showed up just a few times. The rearrangement joins TRBV6-1 to TRBJ1-2; 12 nucleotides line up with TRBD1. Per the germline V gene, CDR1 is MNHNS and CDR2 is SASEGT. Losses at the gene ends were 0 bases for V and 4 bases for J; bases not matched to a gene: 12. This CDR3 comprises 19 residues. The CDR3 is CASSEAAGTGGIHRYGYTF. CDR3 nucleotides: TGTGCCAGCAGTGAAGCCGCCGGGACAGGGGGCATCCACCGCTATGGCTACACCTTC.

The V gene is TRBV9, the J gene TRBJ2-3; D possibly corresponds to TRBD2 (6 bases). The CDR3 runs 15 residues. CDR1 is SGDLS, CDR2 YYNGEE, per germline. Trimming removed 4 bases at V and 5 bases at J, with 17 bases between. The chain's CDR3 is CASSIRDSYQDTQYF. The DNA of the CDR3 is TGTGCCAGCAGCATCCGGGACTCATATCAAGATACGCAGTATTTT.

Comment on this clone: The same CDR3 can be traced to other DNA sequences in this sample. The genes are TRBV9 and TRBJ2-2; D perhaps matches TRBD1 (5 bases). The CDR3 contains 13 residues. V dropped 0 bases and J dropped 6 bases, with 6 bases sitting between them. CDR1 and CDR2 from the germline V gene are SGDLS and YYNGEE. The CDR3 here is CASSVVGAGELFF. CDR3 DNA: TGTGCCAGCAGCGTAGTAGGGGCCGGGGAGCTGTTTTTT.

This chain uses TRBV9 with TRBJ2-5, with 10 bases lining up with TRBD2. Germline CDR1 is SGDLS and CDR2 is YYNGEE. The J segment lost 1 base and the V segment lost 0 bases, leaving 6 bases of the junction unmatched. The CDR3 covers 17 residues. The CDR3 DNA sequence: TGTGCCAGCAGCGTAGCCAGCGGGGGGGCCCTCCAAGAGACCCAGTACTTC. It codes for CASSVASGGALQETQYF.

This clone was observed a handful of times. The rearrangement links TRBV5-1 to TRBJ2-1; 10 bases map to TRBD1. Germline assignment: CDR1 SGHRS and CDR2 YFSETQ. Unmatched junction bases numbered 5, after V lost 5 bases and J lost 3 bases. This CDR3 spans 15 amino acids. The CDR3 nucleotides read TGCGCCAGCAGGCGGGGGACAGGGGACTACAATGAGCAGTTCTTC. Protein product: CASRRGTGDYNEQFF.

The V and J genes are TRBV5-1 and TRBJ1-4; D gene unclear. The length of the CDR3 is 14 residues. Germline CDR1 reads SGHRS; CDR2 reads YFSETQ. Trimming stripped 2 bases from V and 1 base from J, with 6 bases between. CDR3 in amino acids: CASSFGRTNEKLFF. CDR3 in DNA: TGCGCCAGCAGCTTCGGTAGAACTAATGAAAAACTGTTTTTT.

The V gene is TRBV6-1, the J gene TRBJ2-7; maybe TRBD1 (5 bases). Germline values: CDR1 MNHNS, CDR2 SASEGT. V lost 7 bases and J lost 3, with 19 bases in between. This CDR3 is built from 15 residues. As DNA, the CDR3 is TGTGCCAGCATCCCGGTGGGGCTGGACATCTACGAGCAGTACTTC. Its translation: CASIPVGLDIYEQYF.

The sample holds one count of this clone. The genes are TRBV2 and TRBJ2-7, with 13 nucleotides matching TRBD2. V shed 6 bases and J 6 bases; nucleotides not matched to a gene: 5. Germline CDR1 and CDR2: SNHLY and FYNNEI. This CDR3 contains 14 residues. CDR3 region: CASRGLAGVPEQYF. CDR3 nucleotide sequence: TGTGCCAGCAGAGGACTAGCGGGAGTCCCCGAGCAGTACTTC. Variable domain in full (rest from reference TRBV2 and TRBJ2-7): EPEVTQTPSHQVTQMGQEVILRCVPISNHLYFYWYRQILGQKVEFLVSFYNNEISEKSEIFDDQFSVERPDGSNFTLKIRSTKLEDSAMYFCASRGLAGVPEQYFGPGTRLTVT.